The T cell receptor (beta chain) described here comes from a study of blood T cells in healthy people across ages (dated by TCRdb to 2014 to 2015). Regarding the complete study: In model experiments, template switching captured about one uniquely barcoded TCR beta cDNA molecule for every two T cells. Age-related changes in TCR beta repertoire diversity were measured in the study by deep sequencing normalized with unique cDNA molecular identifiers. Donors were grouped into four age groups: young (average 16 years), middle-aged (39), aged (approximately 58) and long-lived (less than 85). Donors of different ages were randomly distributed across sequencing lanes to avoid experimental bias. For two donors (one aged 18 to 29 and one aged 80 or older), the study analyzed two additional independent replicas of 1 million unique cDNA reads from the same blood draw.

At least ten counts were recorded for this clonotype. Its target antigen remains unknown. Within one base of it there is no much larger clone, and no base qualities were kept. The protocol used for the library was 5' RACE. Data came from an Illumina HiSeq 2500. A second PCR of 7 to 11 cycles was performed with a sample-barcoded 5' primer and a J-beta primer mix. A template-switch 5' adaptor carrying 12 random nucleotides introduced a unique molecular identifier onto each TCR beta cDNA molecule. Each sample yielded at least 2.5 million CDR3-containing paired-end reads. The Mint cDNA synthesis kit, primed by a TRBC-specific oligonucleotide, was used to synthesize first-strand cDNA from all RNA. Following uracil-DNA glycosylase treatment, all cDNA underwent a first 18-cycle PCR with the universal primers M1SS and BC2_uni_R. Per the authors' processing: Normalization of each sample was performed by random selection of 1 million high-quality reads, each carrying a distinct molecular identifier. Instead of being binned into consensus sequences, reads that shared molecular identifiers were thrown out. MiTCR, run with a Q25 quality threshold and the strictest error-elimination algorithm, handled CDR3 identification, clonotype clustering and error correction. A nonparametric unseen species model with Euler transformation was used to estimate a lower bound on total TCR beta diversity. TCRdb cleaned the public reads at Q25 with fastp, built clones with MiXCR and kept in-frame beta chains. Each CDR3 protein gets just one entry, which takes the most common genes and DNA from the rows behind it. The V and J calls and clone size are TCRdb's, not the authors'. The sample profile shows 1.5 million to 2 million distinct CDR3 sequences; approximately 50% of them were found once. Of the sample, more than 2% falls within the top ten clones.

From the cysteine up to the phenylalanine, the CDR3 has a length of 14 residues. Only the CDR3 region is kept as DNA, spanning 42 bases read in frame from base 1. According to the germline V gene, CDR1 reads SGHDN and CDR2 reads FVKESK. V is shortened by 3 bases, J by 6 bases, and the region joining them spans 13 bases. The donors were roughly 38 Caucasian individuals from Russia, aged roughly 6 to 100 years, who were systemically healthy. Around 10 milliliters of peripheral blood were collected from each donor into EDTA-treated Vacutainer tubes. Ficoll-Paque density-gradient centrifugation was used to isolate PBMCs, with at least 7 million per sample. Total RNA was extracted from PBMCs with Trizol reagent, with at least 6 micrograms obtained per sample. For every donor, flow cytometry on a PBMC aliquot measured the percentage of naive CD45RAhigh/CD27high T cells. The paper as a whole reports these results and caveats: Because profiling used bulk unsorted PBMCs, naive and antigen-experienced compartments could not be compared conclusively. Because donor CMV infection status was unknown, age-related changes in expanded clonotypes were potentially confounded. As age increased, observed TCR beta diversity per million T cells dropped in a roughly linear way, and a significant reduction was already evident by age around 41. Compared with the aged group, more naive CD4+ T cells, fewer expanded clones and increased TCR diversity were shown by the long-lived group, suggesting age selection. Observed TCR beta diversity correlated strongly with the percentage of naive T cells measured by flow cytometry. Estimates of total diversity from one million sequenced T cells were regarded as lower bounds and underestimates.

This clonotype was obtained from a middle-aged woman in good health. The rearranged chain carries TRBV14 and TRBJ2-3, and TRBD2 may be the D gene, going by 5 matching bases. Sequenced material: blood. The CDR3 protein: CASSHGRPGDTQYF. The DNA sequence follows: TGTGCCAGCAGCCATGGTCGACCGGGGGATACGCAGTATTTT.